These T cell receptor beta chains were read from a single sample in a study of blood T cell repertoires in COVID-19. Profiled with immunoSEQ multiplex PCR; TCRdb holds only in-frame clones, not every one. The data contain approximately 300,000 clones, approximately 88% of them singletons. The sample consisted of peripheral blood. These receptors were collected from a man aged 18 to 30 who had recovered from COVID-19. The CDR3 runs from the conserved cysteine through the conserved F or W. A D gene is named only where the DNA matches it firmly. Only part of the rows carry a size: once, few, many, or a class if the clone is expanded.

>TRBV4-1|-|TRBJ1-1|once
TGCGCCAGCAGCCCCAGGGCAGCTCGAACTGAAGCTTTCTTT
CASSPRAARTEAFF
>TRBV6-7|-|TRBJ1-4|once
TGTGCCAGCAGTTACATCCTTAATGAAAAACTGTTTTTT
CASSYILNEKLFF
>TRBV10-3|TRBD1|TRBJ1-2|once
TGTGCCATCAGTGGGGACAGAAATGGCTACACCTTC
CAISGDRNGYTF
>TRBV27|-|TRBJ2-7|few
TGTGCCAGCCAACAGGCCCCAACTTACGAGCAGTACTTC
CASQQAPTYEQYF
>TRBV29-1|TRBD1|TRBJ2-7|few
TGCAGCGTTGTGTGGGTTGGACAGGGGACGATGGACGAGCAGTACTTC
CSVVWVGQGTMDEQYF
>TRBV28|-|TRBJ2-7|once
TGTGCCAGCACCCAATCGGGGGTCTCCTACGAGCAGTACTTC
CASTQSGVSYEQYF
>TRBV3-1/TRBV3-2|TRBD2|TRBJ2-7|-
TGTGCCAGCACCCCCGGGACTAGCCCCTACGAGCAGTACTTC
CASTPGTSPYEQYF
>TRBV5-1|TRBD2|TRBJ2-1|-
TGCGCCAGCGGCCTAGCGGGAGGAACCTACAATGAGCAGTTCTTC
CASGLAGGTYNEQFF
>TRBV12-3/TRBV12-4|-|TRBJ2-1|-
TGTGCCAGCAGCCCTCTTGTCGGTGAGCAGTTCTTC
CASSPLVGEQFF
>TRBV3-1/TRBV3-2|TRBD1|TRBJ2-7|-
TGTGCCAGCAGCTTACGGACAGGGGGGAACTACGAGCAGTACTTC
CASSLRTGGNYEQYF
>TRBV29-1|-|TRBJ2-3|once
TGCAGCGCCGACCGGGACTCGAGGCCGCGGGATACGCAGTATTTT
CSADRDSRPRDTQYF
>TRBV10-1|-|TRBJ1-2|once
TGCGCCAGCAGCAACCAGGGATCGACAGCCTCTCGCTATGGCTACACCTTC
CASSNQGSTASRYGYTF
>TRBV6-4|-|TRBJ2-3|-
TGTGCCAGCAGTGCCAGGGAAACAGATACGCAGTATTTT
CASSARETDTQYF
>TRBV5-1|TRBD1|TRBJ1-1|once
TGCGCCAGCAGCTACCTGATACAGGGGCCGAACACTGAAGCTTTCTTT
CASSYLIQGPNTEAFF
>TRBV30|-|TRBJ2-7|-
TGTGCCTGGAGACCGAGCGGAGGTTACGAGCAGTACTTC
CAWRPSGGYEQYF
>TRBV6-5|TRBD1|TRBJ2-3|-
TGTGCCAGCAGTTACTCCAACAGGGGGCAAGATACGCAGTATTTT
CASSYSNRGQDTQYF
>TRBV6-5|-|TRBJ2-7|few
TGTGCCAGCAGTTCCCCACAGGGCGACGAGCAGTACTTC
CASSSPQGDEQYF
>TRBV4-3|-|TRBJ1-2|-
TGCGCCAGCAGCCAAGCTCCAGGGGTCTATGGCTACACCTTC
CASSQAPGVYGYTF
>TRBV28|-|TRBJ1-4|-
TGTGCCAGCAGCCTTGGGGGGGGAACCGATGAAAAACTGTTTTTT
CASSLGGGTDEKLFF
>TRBV7-2|-|TRBJ1-5|once
TGTGCCAGCAGCTTAGGTGTGAGGGGGGGTCAGCCCCAGCATTTT
CASSLGVRGGQPQHF
>TRBV5-1|-|TRBJ2-7|-
TGCGCCAGCAGCACGGACATCTACGAGCAGTACTTC
CASSTDIYEQYF
>TRBV6-5|-|TRBJ2-7|-
TGTGCCAGCAGTTACCGGCAGGGCCCCTACGAGCAGTACTTC
CASSYRQGPYEQYF
>TRBV15|TRBD1|TRBJ2-7|-
TGTGCCACCAGCAGAGATCTTGGGACAGGGGGCGAGCAGTACTTC
CATSRDLGTGGEQYF
>TRBV3-1/TRBV3-2|-|TRBJ2-3|-
TGTGCCAGCAGCCAAGAGGACAAAACAGATACGCAGTATTTT
CASSQEDKTDTQYF
>TRBV7-3|-|TRBJ2-3|-
TGTGCCAGCAGCCCCGGGGGGCAAACAGATACGCAGTATTTT
CASSPGGQTDTQYF
>TRBV3-1/TRBV3-2|-|TRBJ1-2|-
TGTGCCAGCAGCCAATTGGCACAGACCTATGGCTACACCTTC
CASSQLAQTYGYTF
>TRBV29-1|TRBD1|TRBJ1-1|-
TGCAGCGTCCTAAGGACAGGGCAGACCACTGAAGCTTTCTTT
CSVLRTGQTTEAFF
>TRBV9|-|TRBJ2-2|few
TGTGCCAGCAGCGTCGCGGGGGCCGGCGGGGAGCTGTTTTTT
CASSVAGAGGELFF
>TRBV10-3|-|TRBJ2-7|-
TGTGCCATCAGAAACAGGAGCTCCTACGAGCAGTACTTC
CAIRNRSSYEQYF
>TRBV27|TRBD1|TRBJ2-7|-
TGTGCCAGCAGTTGGGACAGGGGGTCCGAGCAGTACTTC
CASSWDRGSEQYF
>TRBV2|TRBD2|TRBJ2-1|-
TGTGCCAGCAGGATGGCTAGCGGGAGCCATGAGCAGTTCTTC
CASRMASGSHEQFF
>TRBV6-5|-|TRBJ1-5|-
TGTGCCAGCCTGACCCGGGAGGGCAATCAGCCCCAGCATTTT
CASLTREGNQPQHF
>TRBV6-5|-|TRBJ1-1|few
TGTGCCAGCAGTTTCTACAGGCGAGCCACTGAAGCTTTCTTT
CASSFYRRATEAFF
>TRBV4-1|-|TRBJ1-2|-
TGCGCCAGCAGCCAAGATCTGGGGCAGGGCTATGGCTACACCTTC
CASSQDLGQGYGYTF
>TRBV5-1|TRBD1|TRBJ1-5|-
TGCGCCAGCAGCCCAGACAGGGATCAGCCCCAGCATTTT
CASSPDRDQPQHF
>TRBV4-3|TRBD1|TRBJ1-1|-
TGCGCCAGCAGCCAAGTCTTACAGGGGGAGGACACTGAAGCTTTCTTT
CASSQVLQGEDTEAFF
>TRBV5-4|-|TRBJ1-2|-
TGTGCCAGCAGCTCTACACAGGGAAGAGATGGCTACACCTTC
CASSSTQGRDGYTF
>TRBV2|-|TRBJ1-1|-
TGTGCCAGCAGTGTGAGGGTAACGAGAAACACTGAAGCTTTCTTT
CASSVRVTRNTEAFF
>TRBV27|TRBD1|TRBJ2-7|-
TGTGCCAGCAGTACCGGGACAGGGCTCTACGAGCAGTACTTC
CASSTGTGLYEQYF
>TRBV3-1/TRBV3-2|TRBD1|TRBJ1-1|-
TGTGCCAGCAGCCCAGACGGGACAGGGGGGCCTGAAGCTTTCTTT
CASSPDGTGGPEAFF